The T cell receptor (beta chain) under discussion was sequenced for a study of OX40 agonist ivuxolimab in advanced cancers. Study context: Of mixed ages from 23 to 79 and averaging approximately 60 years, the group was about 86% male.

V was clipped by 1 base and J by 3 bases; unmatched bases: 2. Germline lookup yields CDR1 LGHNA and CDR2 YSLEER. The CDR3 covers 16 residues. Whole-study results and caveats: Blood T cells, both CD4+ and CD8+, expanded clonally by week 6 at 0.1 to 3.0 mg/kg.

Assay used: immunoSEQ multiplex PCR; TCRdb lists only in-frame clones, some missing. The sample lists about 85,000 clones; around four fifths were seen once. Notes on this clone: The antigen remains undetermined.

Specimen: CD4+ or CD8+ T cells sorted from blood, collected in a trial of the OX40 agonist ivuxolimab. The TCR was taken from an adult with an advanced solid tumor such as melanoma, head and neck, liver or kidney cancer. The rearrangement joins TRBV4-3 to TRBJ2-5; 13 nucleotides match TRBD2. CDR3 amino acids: CASSQGLAGGKETQYF. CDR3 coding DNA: TGCGCCAGCAGCCAAGGACTAGCGGGAGGAAAAGAGACCCAGTACTTC.